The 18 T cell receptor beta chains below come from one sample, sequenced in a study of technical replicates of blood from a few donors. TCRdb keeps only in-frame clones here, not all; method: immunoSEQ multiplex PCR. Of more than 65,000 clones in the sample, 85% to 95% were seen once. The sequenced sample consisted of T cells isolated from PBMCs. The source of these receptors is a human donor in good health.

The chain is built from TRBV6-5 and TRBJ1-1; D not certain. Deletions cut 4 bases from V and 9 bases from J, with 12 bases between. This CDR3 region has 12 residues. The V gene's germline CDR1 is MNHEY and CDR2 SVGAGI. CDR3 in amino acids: CASSFNQDKAFF. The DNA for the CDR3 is TGTGCCAGCAGTTTCAATCAGGATAAAGCTTTCTTT.

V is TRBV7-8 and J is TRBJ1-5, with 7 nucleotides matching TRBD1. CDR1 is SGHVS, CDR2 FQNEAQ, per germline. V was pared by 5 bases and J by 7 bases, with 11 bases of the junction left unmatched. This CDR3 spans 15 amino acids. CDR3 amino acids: CASSPAQGVWQPQHF. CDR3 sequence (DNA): TGTGCCAGCAGCCCCGCCCAGGGGGTTTGGCAGCCCCAGCATTTT.

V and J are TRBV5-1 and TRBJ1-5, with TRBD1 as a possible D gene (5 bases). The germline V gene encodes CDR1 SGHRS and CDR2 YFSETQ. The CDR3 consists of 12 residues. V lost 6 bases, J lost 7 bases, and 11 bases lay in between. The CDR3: CASNKGLQPQHF. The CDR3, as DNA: TGCGCCAGCAATAAGGGGCTACAGCCCCAGCATTTT.

DNA for the CDR3: TGTGCCAGCAGCAAAGATTTCAGCTACGAGCAGTACTTC. This gives the protein CASSKDFSYEQYF. The chain employs TRBV21-1 and TRBJ2-7; the D segment call TRBD1 is taken from the table without a DNA check. TRBV21-1 is termed a pseudogene. This CDR3 spans 13 amino acids.

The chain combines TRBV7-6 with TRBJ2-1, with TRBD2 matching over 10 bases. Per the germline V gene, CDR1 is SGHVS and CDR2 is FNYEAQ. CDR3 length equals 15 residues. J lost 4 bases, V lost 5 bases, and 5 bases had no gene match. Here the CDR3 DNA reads TGTGCCAGCAGCCGCCAGCGGGAGGGTTACAATGAGCAGTTCTTC. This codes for CASSRQREGYNEQFF.

CDR3: CASSLPAGTGLGDEQFF. CDR3 in DNA: TGTGCCAGCAGTTTACCTGCCGGGACAGGGCTTGGGGATGAGCAGTTCTTC. The V gene is TRBV28, the J gene TRBJ2-1, with TRBD1 matching over 9 bases. The CDR3 runs 17 residues. Germline lookup yields CDR1 MDHEN and CDR2 SYDVKM. With V trimmed by 2 bases and J by 8 bases, 13 bases remained unmatched.

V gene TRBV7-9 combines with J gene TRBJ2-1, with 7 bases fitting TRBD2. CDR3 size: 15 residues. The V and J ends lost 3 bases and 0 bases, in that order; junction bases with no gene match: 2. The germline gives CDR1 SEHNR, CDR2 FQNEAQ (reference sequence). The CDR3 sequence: CASSFRGSSYNEQFF. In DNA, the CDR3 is TGTGCCAGCAGCTTCCGCGGGAGCTCCTACAATGAGCAGTTCTTC.

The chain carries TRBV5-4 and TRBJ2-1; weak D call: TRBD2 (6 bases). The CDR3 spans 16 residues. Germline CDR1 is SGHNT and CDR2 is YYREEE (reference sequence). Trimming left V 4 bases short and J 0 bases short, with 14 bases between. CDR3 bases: TGTGCCAGCAGCCTGCCGGGACTGAGCTCCTACAATGAGCAGTTCTTC. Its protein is CASSLPGLSSYNEQFF.

The CDR3 loop is CASSHPGQGEDEQYF. The DNA for the CDR3 is TGTGCCAGCAGCCATCCGGGACAGGGGGAGGACGAGCAGTACTTC. The chain carries TRBV7-9 and TRBJ2-7, with 11 positions matching TRBD1. Germline V lookup: CDR1 SEHNR, CDR2 FQNEAQ (reference sequence). This CDR3 contains 15 residues. The V and J ends lost 5 bases and 5 bases, in that order; junction bases with no gene match: 8.

DNA for the CDR3: TGTGCCAGCAGTCGTAGGGGGCCCGGGCAGCCCCAGCATTTT. As protein: CASSRRGPGQPQHF. The chain recombines TRBV6-5 with TRBJ1-5; 7 bases map to TRBD1. With 5 bases clipped from V and 7 bases from J, the junction kept 8 bases outside the gene matches. Germline V gives CDR1 MNHEY, CDR2 SVGAGI. The CDR3 runs 14 residues.

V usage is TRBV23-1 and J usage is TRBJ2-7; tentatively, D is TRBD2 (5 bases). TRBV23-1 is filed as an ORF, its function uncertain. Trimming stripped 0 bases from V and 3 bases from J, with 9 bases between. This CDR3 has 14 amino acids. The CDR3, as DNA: TGCGCCAGCAGTCAATCTAACGCGGGCTACGAGCAGTACTTC. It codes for CASSQSNAGYEQYF.

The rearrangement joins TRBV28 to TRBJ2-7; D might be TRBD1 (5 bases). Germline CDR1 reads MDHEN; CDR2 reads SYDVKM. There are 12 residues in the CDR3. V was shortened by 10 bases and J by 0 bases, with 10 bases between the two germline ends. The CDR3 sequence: CAIRQSSYEQYF. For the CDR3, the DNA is TGTGCCATTAGACAGAGCTCCTACGAGCAGTACTTC.

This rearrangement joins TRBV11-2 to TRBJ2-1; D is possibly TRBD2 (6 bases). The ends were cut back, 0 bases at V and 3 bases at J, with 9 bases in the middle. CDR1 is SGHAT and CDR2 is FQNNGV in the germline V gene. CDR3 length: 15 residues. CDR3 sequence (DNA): TGTGCCAGCAGCTTAGATGGGGGGAACTACAATGAGCAGTTCTTC. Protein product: CASSLDGGNYNEQFF. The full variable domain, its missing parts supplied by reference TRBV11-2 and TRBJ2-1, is EAGVAQSPRYKIIEKRQSVAFWCNPISGHATLYWYQQILGQGPKLLIQFQNNGVVDDSQLPKDRFSAERLKGVDSTLKIQPAKLEDSAVYLCASSLDGGNYNEQFFGPGTRLTVL.

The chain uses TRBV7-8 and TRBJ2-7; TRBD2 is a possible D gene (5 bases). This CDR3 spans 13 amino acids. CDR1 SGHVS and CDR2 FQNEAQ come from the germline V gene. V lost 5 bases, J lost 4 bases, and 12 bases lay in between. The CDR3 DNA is TGTGCCAGCAGCCTAGGGTCGGGGTACGAGCAGTACTTC. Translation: CASSLGSGYEQYF.

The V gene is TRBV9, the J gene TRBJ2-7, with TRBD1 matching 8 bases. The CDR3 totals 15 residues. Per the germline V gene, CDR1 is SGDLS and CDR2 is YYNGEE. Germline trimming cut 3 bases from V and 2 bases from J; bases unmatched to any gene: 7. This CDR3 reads CASSERGQAPYEQYF. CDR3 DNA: TGTGCCAGCAGCGAGAGGGGACAGGCGCCCTACGAGCAGTACTTC.

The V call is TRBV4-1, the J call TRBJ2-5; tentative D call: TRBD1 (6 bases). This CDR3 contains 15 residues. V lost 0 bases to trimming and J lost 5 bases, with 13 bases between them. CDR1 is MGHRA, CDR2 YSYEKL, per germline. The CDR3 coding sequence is TGCGCCAGCAGCCAAGACAGGGGTACGGGGGAGACCCAGTACTTC. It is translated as CASSQDRGTGETQYF.

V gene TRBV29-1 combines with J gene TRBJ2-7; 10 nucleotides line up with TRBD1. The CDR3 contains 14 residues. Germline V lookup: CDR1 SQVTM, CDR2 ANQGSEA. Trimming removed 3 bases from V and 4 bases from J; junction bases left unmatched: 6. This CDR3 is CSVEGDRGRYEQYF. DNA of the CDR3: TGCAGCGTTGAGGGAGACAGGGGGCGGTACGAGCAGTACTTC.

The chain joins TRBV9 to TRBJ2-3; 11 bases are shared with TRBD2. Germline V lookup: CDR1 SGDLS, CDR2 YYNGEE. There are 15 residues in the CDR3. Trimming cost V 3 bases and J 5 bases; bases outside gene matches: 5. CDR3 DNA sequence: TGTGCCAGCAGCGGTAGCGGGAGGGAAGGAGATACGCAGTATTTT. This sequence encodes CASSGSGREGDTQYF. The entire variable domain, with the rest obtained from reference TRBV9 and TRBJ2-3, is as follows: DSGVTQTPKHLITATGQRVTLRCSPRSGDLSVYWYQQSLDQGLQFLIQYYNGEERAKGNILERFSAQQFPDLHSELNLSSLELGDSALYFCASSGSGREGDTQYFGPGTRLTVL.